These T cell receptor beta chains were read from a single sample in a study of blood T cell repertoires in COVID-19. Produced via immunoSEQ multiplex PCR; TCRdb's table is partial and in-frame only. The data contain approximately 200,000 clones, approximately 84% of them singletons. The sequencing input was PBMCs or T cells enriched from blood (not recorded which). The origin of the receptors is a young woman who had recovered from COVID-19. CDR3s include the opening cysteine and the closing phenylalanine or tryptophan. The D gene is left open where the match is weak. Clone size appears in some rows only: once, few, many, or a class for an expanded clone.

V gene: TRBV28; J gene: TRBJ1-6; D gene: -; clone size: -; CDR3 DNA: TGTGCCAGCAGTTTTCGGCGGGAGACAATTAATTCACCCCTCCACTTT; CDR3 protein: CASSFRRETINSPLHF
V gene: TRBV2; J gene: TRBJ1-2; D gene: -; clone size: many; CDR3 DNA: TGTGCCAGCCGGGTAGGTGGCGGAATTAACTATGGCTACACCTTC; CDR3 protein: CASRVGGGINYGYTF
V gene: TRBV10-3; J gene: TRBJ2-2; D gene: -; clone size: -; CDR3 DNA: TGTGCCATCAGGGGGCCGGCTCTTTCGGGCACCGGGGAGCTGTTTTTT; CDR3 protein: CAIRGPALSGTGELFF
V gene: TRBV5-4; J gene: TRBJ1-1; D gene: -; clone size: -; CDR3 DNA: TGTGCCAGCAGCGTAAAACAGGGGAACACTGAAGCTTTCTTT; CDR3 protein: CASSVKQGNTEAFF
V gene: TRBV5-1; J gene: TRBJ2-5; D gene: -; clone size: -; CDR3 DNA: TGCGCCAGCACCCTACAGGGTCCCCAAGAGACCCAGTACTTC; CDR3 protein: CASTLQGPQETQYF
V gene: TRBV5-1; J gene: TRBJ1-2; D gene: -; clone size: -; CDR3 DNA: TGCGCCAGCAGCTTGGCCCCGTATGGCTACACCTTC; CDR3 protein: CASSLAPYGYTF
V gene: TRBV2; J gene: TRBJ2-3; D gene: TRBD2; clone size: once; CDR3 DNA: TGTGCCAGCAGGGGTTTTAGCGGGGGGGCCCGCACAGATACGCAGTATTTT; CDR3 protein: CASRGFSGGARTDTQYF
V gene: TRBV3-1/TRBV3-2; J gene: TRBJ2-1; D gene: -; clone size: -; CDR3 DNA: TGTGCCAGCAGCCATGGCAAGGCGGGGAATGAGCAGTTCTTC; CDR3 protein: CASSHGKAGNEQFF
V gene: TRBV19; J gene: TRBJ2-5; D gene: TRBD2; clone size: -; CDR3 DNA: TGTGCCAGTAGTATAGGGCAGCGGGGGGGCCGGGAGACCCAGTACTTC; CDR3 protein: CASSIGQRGGRETQYF
V gene: TRBV28; J gene: TRBJ1-4; D gene: TRBD1; clone size: -; CDR3 DNA: TGTGCCAGCAGACCGACCTCGGGACAGACTAATGAAAAACTGTTTTTT; CDR3 protein: CASRPTSGQTNEKLFF
V gene: TRBV19; J gene: TRBJ2-6; D gene: TRBD1; clone size: -; CDR3 DNA: TGTGCCAGTAGTGGGACAGGGGGCTCTGGGGCCAACGTCCTGACTTTC; CDR3 protein: CASSGTGGSGANVLTF
V gene: TRBV19; J gene: TRBJ2-3; D gene: -; clone size: -; CDR3 DNA: TGTGTATCTACCCCCGCAGACACTAGCACAGATACGCAGTATTTT; CDR3 protein: CVSTPADTSTDTQYF
V gene: TRBV7-9; J gene: TRBJ1-2; D gene: -; clone size: -; CDR3 DNA: TGTGCCAGCAGGGAGGCTGCTAACTATGGCTACACCTTC; CDR3 protein: CASREAANYGYTF
V gene: TRBV2; J gene: TRBJ1-1; D gene: TRBD1; clone size: -; CDR3 DNA: TGTGCCAGAGGGACAGGGGGTATGGGAGTCACTGAAGCTTTCTTT; CDR3 protein: CARGTGGMGVTEAFF
V gene: TRBV6-5; J gene: TRBJ1-2; D gene: TRBD1; clone size: -; CDR3 DNA: TGTGCCAGCAGGGACAGGGGGAGATATGGCTACACCTTC; CDR3 protein: CASRDRGRYGYTF
V gene: TRBV27; J gene: TRBJ1-5; D gene: -; clone size: -; CDR3 DNA: TGTGCCAGCAGTTTACGGGGAAGCCGACTCTATAGCAATCAGCCCCAGCATTTT; CDR3 protein: CASSLRGSRLYSNQPQHF
V gene: TRBV3-1/TRBV3-2; J gene: TRBJ1-1; D gene: -; clone size: -; CDR3 DNA: TGTGCCAGCAGCCCCCCAGGGAACACTGAAGCTTTCTTT; CDR3 protein: CASSPPGNTEAFF
V gene: TRBV29-1; J gene: TRBJ2-3; D gene: -; clone size: -; CDR3 DNA: TGCAGCGTTGAGGAGGGACCTTTTCGCGGGAATCCCACAGATACGCAGTATTTT; CDR3 protein: CSVEEGPFRGNPTDTQYF